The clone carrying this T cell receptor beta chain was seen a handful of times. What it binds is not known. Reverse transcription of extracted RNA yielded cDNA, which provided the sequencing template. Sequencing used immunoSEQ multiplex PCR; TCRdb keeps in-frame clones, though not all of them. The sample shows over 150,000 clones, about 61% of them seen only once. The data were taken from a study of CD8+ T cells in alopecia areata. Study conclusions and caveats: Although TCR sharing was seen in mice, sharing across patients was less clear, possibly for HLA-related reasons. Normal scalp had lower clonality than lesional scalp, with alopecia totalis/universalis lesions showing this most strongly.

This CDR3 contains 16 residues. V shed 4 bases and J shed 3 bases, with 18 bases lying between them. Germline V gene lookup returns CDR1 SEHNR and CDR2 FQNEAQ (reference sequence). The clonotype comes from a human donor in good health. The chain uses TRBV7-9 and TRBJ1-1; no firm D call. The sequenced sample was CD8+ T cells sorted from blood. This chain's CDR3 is CASSSWTARGDTEAFF. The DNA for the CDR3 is TGTGCCAGCAGCTCTTGGACGGCCCGTGGGGACACTGAAGCTTTCTTT. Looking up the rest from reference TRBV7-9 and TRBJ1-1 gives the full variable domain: DTGVSQNPRHKITKRGQNVTFRCDPISEHNRLYWYRQTLGQGPEFLTYFQNEAQLEKSRLLSDRFSAERPKGSFSTLEIQRTEQGDSAMYLCASSSWTARGDTEAFFGQGTRLTVV.